This T cell receptor beta chain was retrieved from a study of OX40 agonist ivuxolimab in advanced cancers. Study background: Patients were roughly 83% male with ages roughly 20 to 80, mean about 60.

Germline CDR1 is MGHRA and CDR2 is YSYEKL. With 2 bases removed from V and 1 base from J, the gap between germline ends came to 23 bases. CDR3 length: 19 amino acids. Method: immunoSEQ multiplex PCR; TCRdb's copy keeps in-frame clones and lacks some. The data contain tens of thousands of clones, over 75% of them singletons. This clonotype was obtained from an adult with an advanced solid tumor such as melanoma, head and neck, liver or kidney cancer. The starting material was CD4+ or CD8+ T cells sorted from blood, obtained in a trial of the OX40 agonist ivuxolimab. The J gene is TRBJ1-1, the V gene TRBV4-1; D may be TRBD1 (6 bases). The CDR3, as DNA: TGCGCCAGCAGCCAAAACCTACTCCCAACCGGGACACGGAACACTGAAGCTTTCTTT. Translation: CASSQNLLPTGTRNTEAFF.